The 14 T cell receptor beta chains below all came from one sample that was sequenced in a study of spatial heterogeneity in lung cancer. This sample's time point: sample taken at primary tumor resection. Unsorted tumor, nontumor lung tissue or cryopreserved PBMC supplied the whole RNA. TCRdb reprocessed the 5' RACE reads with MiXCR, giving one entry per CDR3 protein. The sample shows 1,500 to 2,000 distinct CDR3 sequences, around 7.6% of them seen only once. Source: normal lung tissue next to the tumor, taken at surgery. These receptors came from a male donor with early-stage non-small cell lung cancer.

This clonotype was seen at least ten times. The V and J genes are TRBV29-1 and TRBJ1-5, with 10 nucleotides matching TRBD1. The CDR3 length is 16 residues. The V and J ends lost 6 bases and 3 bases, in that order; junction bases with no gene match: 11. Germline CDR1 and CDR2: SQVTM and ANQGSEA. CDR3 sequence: CSVSGTGVGDNQPQHF. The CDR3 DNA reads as TGCAGCGTCTCCGGGACAGGGGTTGGGGACAATCAGCCCCAGCATTTT. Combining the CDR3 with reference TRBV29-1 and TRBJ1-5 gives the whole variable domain SAVISQKPSRDICQRGTSLTIQCQVDSQVTMMFWYRQQPGQSLTLIATANQGSEATYESGFVIDKFPISRPNLTFSTLTVSNMSPEDSSIYLCSVSGTGVGDNQPQHFGDGTRLSIL.

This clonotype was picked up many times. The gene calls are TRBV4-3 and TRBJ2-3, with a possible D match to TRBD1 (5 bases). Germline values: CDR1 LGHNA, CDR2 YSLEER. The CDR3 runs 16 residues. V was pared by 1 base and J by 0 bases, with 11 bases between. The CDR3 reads CASSQGPGSSTDTQYF. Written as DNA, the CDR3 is TGCGCCAGCAGCCAAGGTCCAGGGTCTAGCACAGATACGCAGTATTTT.

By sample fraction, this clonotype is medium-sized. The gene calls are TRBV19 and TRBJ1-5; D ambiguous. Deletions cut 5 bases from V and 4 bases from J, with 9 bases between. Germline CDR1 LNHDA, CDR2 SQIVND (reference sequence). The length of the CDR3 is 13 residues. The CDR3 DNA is TGTGCCAGTAGTCCCGGCCTGAATCAGCCCCAGCATTTT. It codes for CASSPGLNQPQHF.

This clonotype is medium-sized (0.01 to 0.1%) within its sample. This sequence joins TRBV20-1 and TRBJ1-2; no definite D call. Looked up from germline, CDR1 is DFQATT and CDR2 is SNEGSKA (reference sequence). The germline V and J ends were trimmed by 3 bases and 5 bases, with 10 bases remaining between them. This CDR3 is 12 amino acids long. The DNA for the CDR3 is TGCAGTGCTAGTTACGGGGATTATGGCTACACCTTC. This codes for CSASYGDYGYTF.

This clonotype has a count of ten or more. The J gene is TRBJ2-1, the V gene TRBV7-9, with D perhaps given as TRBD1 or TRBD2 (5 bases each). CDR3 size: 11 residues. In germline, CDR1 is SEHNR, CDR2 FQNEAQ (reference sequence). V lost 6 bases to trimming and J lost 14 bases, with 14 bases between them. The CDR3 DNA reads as TGTGCCAGCAGTTCCGGGGCGGTGGAGTTCTTC. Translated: CASSSGAVEFF.

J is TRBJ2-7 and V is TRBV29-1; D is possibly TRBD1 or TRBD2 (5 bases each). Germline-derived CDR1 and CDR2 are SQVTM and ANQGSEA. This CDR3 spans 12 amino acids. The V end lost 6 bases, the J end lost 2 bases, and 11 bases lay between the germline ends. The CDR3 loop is CSVGTGTYEQYF. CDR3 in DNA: TGCAGCGTCGGGACGGGGACCTACGAGCAGTACTTC.

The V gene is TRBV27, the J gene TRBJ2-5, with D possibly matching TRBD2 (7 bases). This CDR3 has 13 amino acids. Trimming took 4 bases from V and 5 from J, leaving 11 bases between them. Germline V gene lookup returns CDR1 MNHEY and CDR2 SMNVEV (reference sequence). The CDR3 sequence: CASSYREGETQYF. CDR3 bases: TGTGCCAGCAGTTACAGGGAGGGGGAGACCCAGTACTTC.

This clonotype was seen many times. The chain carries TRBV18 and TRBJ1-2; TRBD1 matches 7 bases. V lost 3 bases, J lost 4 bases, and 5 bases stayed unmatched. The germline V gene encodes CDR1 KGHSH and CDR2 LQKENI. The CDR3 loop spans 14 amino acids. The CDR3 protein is CASSPERGLYGYTF. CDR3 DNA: TGTGCCAGCTCACCGGAGAGGGGGCTCTATGGCTACACCTTC.

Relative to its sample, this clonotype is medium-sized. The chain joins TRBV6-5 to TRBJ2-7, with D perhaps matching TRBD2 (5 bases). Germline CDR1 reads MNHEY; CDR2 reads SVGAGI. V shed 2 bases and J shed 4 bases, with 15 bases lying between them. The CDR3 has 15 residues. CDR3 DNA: TGTGCCAGCAGTTACGACGCTAGCCCGGGGTACGAGCAGTACTTC. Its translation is CASSYDASPGYEQYF.

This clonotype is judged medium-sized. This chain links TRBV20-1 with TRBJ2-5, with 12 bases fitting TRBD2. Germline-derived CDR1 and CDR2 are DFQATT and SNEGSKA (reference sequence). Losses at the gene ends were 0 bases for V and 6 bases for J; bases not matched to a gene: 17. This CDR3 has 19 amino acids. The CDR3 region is CSARDFPSGRAAFGKTQYF. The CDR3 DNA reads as TGCAGTGCTAGAGATTTTCCTAGCGGGAGGGCCGCTTTTGGGAAGACCCAGTACTTC.

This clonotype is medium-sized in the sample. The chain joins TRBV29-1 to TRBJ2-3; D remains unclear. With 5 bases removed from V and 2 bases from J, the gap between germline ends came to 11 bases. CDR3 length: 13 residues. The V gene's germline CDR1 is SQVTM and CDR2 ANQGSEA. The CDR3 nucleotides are TGCAGCGTTACCCTTCGGGCCACAGATACGCAGTATTTT. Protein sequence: CSVTLRATDTQYF.

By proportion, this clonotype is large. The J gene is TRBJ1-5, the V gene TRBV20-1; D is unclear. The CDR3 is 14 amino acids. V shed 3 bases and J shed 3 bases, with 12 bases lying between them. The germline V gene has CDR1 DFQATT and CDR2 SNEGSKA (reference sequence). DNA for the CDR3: TGCAGTGCTAGCCTCAACAGCGTCAATCAGCCCCAGCATTTT. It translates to CSASLNSVNQPQHF.

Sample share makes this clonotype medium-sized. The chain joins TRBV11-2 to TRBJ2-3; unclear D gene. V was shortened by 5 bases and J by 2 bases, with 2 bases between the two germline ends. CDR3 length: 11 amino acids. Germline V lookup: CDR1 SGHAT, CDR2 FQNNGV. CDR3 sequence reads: CASSHTDTQYF. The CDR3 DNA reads TGTGCCAGCAGCCACACAGATACGCAGTATTTT.

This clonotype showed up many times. The CDR3 coding sequence is TGTGCCAGCAGTCCGCAGTTGGTAGGCCACAATGAGCAGTTCTTC. Translation: CASSPQLVGHNEQFF. This chain links TRBV2 with TRBJ2-1; the D is unclear. The CDR3 loop spans 15 amino acids. V lost 5 bases and J lost 5, with 16 bases in between. From germline, CDR1 is SNHLY and CDR2 FYNNEI.